The 8 T cell receptor beta chains presented below share a single source sample, sequenced in a study of blood T cell repertoires in COVID-19. This table comes from immunoSEQ multiplex PCR, and its TCRdb copy is limited to in-frame clones, with some not included. The table lists about 150,000 clones, approximately 85% of them singletons, with roughly 0.6% in the top ten. Sequencing used peripheral blood. These receptors originate from a man in his sixties with COVID-19, enrolled during active disease.

J is TRBJ1-4 and V is TRBV5-1, with 8 positions matching TRBD1. This CDR3 spans 15 amino acids. Germline V gives CDR1 SGHRS, CDR2 YFSETQ. V lost 3 bases and J lost 7; bases outside the gene matches: 8. In DNA, the CDR3 is TGCGCCAGCAGCTGGGAGACAGGGGATAGTGAAAAACTGTTTTTT. Protein sequence: CASSWETGDSEKLFF.

This clone was recorded only once. The same CDR3 arises from other DNA sequences in this sample as well. The chain carries TRBV14 and TRBJ2-3, with 9 bases lining up with TRBD2. This CDR3 spans 15 amino acids. Germline lookup yields CDR1 SGHDN and CDR2 FVKESK. After removal of 2 bases from V and 5 bases from J, the junction contained 5 bases not matched to a gene. The CDR3 DNA is TGTGCCAGCAGCCAACCAGCGGGGGGCCTAGATACGCAGTATTTT. Amino acids: CASSQPAGGLDTQYF.

This sequence joins TRBV2 and TRBJ2-1, with D uncertain. Germline loops: CDR1 SNHLY, CDR2 FYNNEI. Between the trimmed V and J ends, which lost 7 bases and 6 bases, there was a span of 16 bases. The CDR3 totals 14 residues. The chain's CDR3 is CASTEAQYGNEQFF. CDR3 coding DNA: TGTGCCAGCACCGAGGCCCAGTATGGCAATGAGCAGTTCTTC.

This chain connects TRBV6-5 to TRBJ2-7; possible D gene TRBD1, 6 bases. V was trimmed by 5 bases and J by 5 bases, leaving 19 bases between them. CDR1 is MNHEY, CDR2 SVGAGI, per germline. The length of the CDR3 is 15 residues. The DNA of the CDR3 is TGTGCCAGCAGTCGGCCACGACAGGAAAGAGACGAGCAGTACTTC. Protein sequence: CASSRPRQERDEQYF.

The chain has TRBV18 and TRBJ1-1; TRBD1 is a possible D gene (5 bases). Germline V gene data show CDR1 as KGHSH and CDR2 as LQKENI. The CDR3 covers 13 residues. V dropped 2 bases and J dropped 7 bases, with 11 bases sitting between them. The CDR3 region has the DNA TGTGCCAGCTCACCAAGGCAGGGTGTTGAAGCTTTCTTT. This encodes CASSPRQGVEAFF.

The chain recombines TRBV7-9 with TRBJ2-1, with D possibly TRBD2 on 6 matching bases. The V end was cut by 5 bases, the J end by 3 bases, with 11 bases between. This CDR3 spans 14 amino acids. Germline-derived CDR1 and CDR2 are SEHNR and FQNEAQ (reference sequence). CDR3 sequence: CASSISGLYNEQFF. The CDR3 coding sequence is TGTGCCAGCAGCATTAGCGGACTCTACAATGAGCAGTTCTTC.

This sequence joins TRBV7-2 and TRBJ2-7; 8 bases are a match to TRBD2. The germline V gene encodes CDR1 SGHTA and CDR2 FQGNSA. J was trimmed by 1 base and V by 5 bases; bases with no gene match: 13. The CDR3 loop spans 17 amino acids. The DNA of the CDR3 is TGTGCCAGCAGCCTAAACGGGGCGGGAGGTGGATCCTACGAGCAGTACTTC. It is translated as CASSLNGAGGGSYEQYF.

This clone was detected only a few times. This sequence joins TRBV7-9 and TRBJ1-5; 10 nucleotides line up with TRBD1. Trimming at V came to 9 bases and at J to 1 base, leaving 15 bases not matched to a gene. This CDR3 spans 18 amino acids. Looked up from germline, CDR1 is SEHNR and CDR2 is FQNEAQ (reference sequence). The CDR3 spells CASSSGTGVRGSNQPQHF. CDR3 bases: TGTGCCAGTTCCTCCGGGACAGGGGTGAGAGGGAGCAATCAGCCCCAGCATTTT. Looking up the rest from reference TRBV7-9 and TRBJ1-5 gives the full variable domain: DTGVSQNPRHKITKRGQNVTFRCDPISEHNRLYWYRQTLGQGPEFLTYFQNEAQLEKSRLLSDRFSAERPKGSFSTLEIQRTEQGDSAMYLCASSSGTGVRGSNQPQHFGDGTRLSIL.